This TCR beta chain was sequenced in a study of tumor-infiltrating lymphocytes in localized non-small cell lung cancer (TCRdb year 2021). About the study as a whole: The cohort included patients whose samples were collected after neoadjuvant chemotherapy, as well as both smokers and never-smokers and several histologies. Each patient contributed resected tumor tissue and uninvolved lung tissue from the same patient, described as non-adjacent to the tumor. Alongside flow cytometry, multiplex immunofluorescence, RNA-seq, exome sequencing and proteomics, TCR sequencing was applied to the same patients as one of several integrated assays. In total, the ICON cohort consisted of approximately 140 surgical patients with localized non-small cell lung cancer who had their tumors resected. The paired tumor versus uninvolved lung comparison of immunoSEQ T-cell fraction included some 54 patients. The paper as a whole reports these results and caveats: No association of tumor T-cell fraction from TCR sequencing with recurrence-free survival was found (p = 0.61). No difference in TCR-derived T-cell fraction was observed between the flow cytometry-defined immunotypes IM1 (good prognosis) and IM2 (poor prognosis). In line with immunofluorescence CD3 counts, TCRbeta sequencing supported higher T cell infiltration in tumors compared with uninvolved lung tissue. Because different pieces of the same tissue were used for different assays, technical variation could not be separated from intratumor heterogeneity. Since assay coverage differed from patient to patient depending on how much tissue was available, TCR sequencing was done for only a subset of the cohort.

The T-cell fraction in tumor and uninvolved lung tissue was provided by TCR sequencing with the immunoSEQ assay. The study's processing was this. To analyze survival, patients were divided into a high T-cell fraction group (upper tertile) and a low T-cell fraction group (lower two tertiles), and the two groups were compared using a log-rank test. A signed-rank test was used to test paired tumor versus uninvolved lung differences in T-cell fraction. Sourced from immuneACCESS, this table was stored by TCRdb with only in-frame sequences that have V and J called. A share of the clones is absent; for the studies checked, an unresolved V gene accounts for under half, and the remainder has no known explanation. V and J calls and clone size are given by that table; D and trimming were obtained from the DNA. The sample yields 13,000 to 15,000 clones; about four fifths were counted once. Clones ranked in the top ten supply roughly 2.7% of the sample.

This clone was counted a single time. Its antigen specificity is not known. No per-base quality is available; no much larger clone lies one base away. The first patient joined ICON in 2016, and enrollment wrapped up when the last patient was enrolled in the second half of 2018. A subcohort of 76 patients provided fresh tumor and matched uninvolved tissue for in-depth immune analyses, with TCR sequencing among those analyses. TCR sequencing was performed on DNA isolated from bulk tissue, without cell sorting. The CDR3 goes from the cysteine to the phenylalanine over 13 residues. The read is trimmed to its CDR3 DNA, 39 bases read in frame from base 1. Here V drops 2 bases and J drops 4 bases, and the junction holds 1 base not matched to any gene. Sequences GTSNPN (CDR1) and SVGIG (CDR2) are obtained from the germline V gene (reference sequence).

Here the chain combines TRBV30 and TRBJ2-2; 7 of the junction bases match TRBD2. The source material was lung tumor tissue. The TCR originated in a human donor with non-small cell lung cancer. CDR3 loop: CAWSRTSTGELFF. The bases read TGTGCCTGGAGTCGGACTAGCACCGGGGAGCTGTTTTTT.